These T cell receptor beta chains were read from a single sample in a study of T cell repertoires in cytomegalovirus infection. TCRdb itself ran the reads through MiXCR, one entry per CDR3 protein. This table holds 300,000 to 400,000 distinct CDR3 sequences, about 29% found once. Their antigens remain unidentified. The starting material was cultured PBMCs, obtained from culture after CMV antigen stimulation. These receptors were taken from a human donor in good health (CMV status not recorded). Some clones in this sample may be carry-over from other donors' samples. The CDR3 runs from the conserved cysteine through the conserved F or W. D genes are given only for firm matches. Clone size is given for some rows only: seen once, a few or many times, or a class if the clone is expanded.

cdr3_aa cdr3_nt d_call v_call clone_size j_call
CASNAMNTEAFF TGTGCCAGCAACGCCATGAACACTGAAGCTTTCTTT NA TRBV2 few TRBJ1-1
CASSSSGGEQFF TGTGCCAGCAGCTCTAGCGGGGGGGAGCAGTTCTTC TRBD2 TRBV7-3 NA TRBJ2-1
CASSKDRDRVYGYTF TGTGCCAGTAGTAAAGACCGGGACAGGGTGTATGGCTACACCTTC TRBD1 TRBV19 once TRBJ1-2
CASSDPPRDAEQYF TGTGCCAGCAGTGACCCACCACGGGACGCCGAGCAGTACTTC NA TRBV12-3/TRBV12-4 many TRBJ2-7
CASRHGNSGNTIYF TGTGCCAGCAGGCACGGTAACTCTGGAAACACCATATATTTT NA TRBV2 NA TRBJ1-3
CASSGRGAGGRETQYF TGTGCCAGCAGTGGCCGGGGGGCGGGGGGAAGGGAGACCCAGTACTTC TRBD2 TRBV2 NA TRBJ2-5
CASSLIGHDEQFF TGTGCCAGCAGCTTAATCGGTCACGATGAGCAGTTCTTC NA TRBV11-3 once TRBJ2-1
CASSYSGAGGPVYEQFF TGTGCCAGCAGTTACTCGGGGGCGGGGGGGCCGGTTTATGAGCAGTTCTTC TRBD2 TRBV6-8 NA TRBJ2-1
CASSVVEGIASGYTF TGTGCCAGCAGCGTAGTTGAGGGAATAGCGAGTGGCTACACCTTC NA TRBV9 NA TRBJ1-2
CASSATGTSGTGELFF TGTGCCAGCAGTGCAACCGGGACTAGCGGCACCGGGGAGCTGTTTTTT TRBD2 TRBV2 NA TRBJ2-2
CASSMSPGSNQPQHF TGTGCCAGTAGTATGTCACCTGGGAGCAATCAGCCCCAGCATTTT NA TRBV19 NA TRBJ1-5
CASSPRQGAAGGYTF TGTGCCAGCAGCCCCCGACAGGGGGCGGCTGGTGGCTACACCTTC TRBD1 TRBV7-2 few TRBJ1-2
CASSPGRGNAEAFF TGTGCCAGCTCACCGGGCAGGGGCAACGCTGAAGCTTTCTTT NA TRBV18 few TRBJ1-1
CASGLVRNGTGEFYEQFF TGTGCTAGTGGTTTGGTACGGAACGGGACAGGGGAGTTCTATGAGCAGTTCTTC TRBD1 TRBV12-5 NA TRBJ2-1
CASSRQGYTQYF TGTGCCAGCAGCCGACAGGGGTATACGCAGTATTTT TRBD1 TRBV7-9 NA TRBJ2-3
CASSPTGQVSNEKLFF TGTGCCAGCAGCCCAACGGGACAGGTTTCCAATGAAAAACTGTTTTTT TRBD1 TRBV7-2 few TRBJ1-4
CASSQPRGQASPLHF TGTGCCAGCAGCCAACCCAGGGGGCAGGCTTCACCCCTCCACTTT TRBD1 TRBV7-9 NA TRBJ1-6
CASSYSFTPSYNEQFF TGTGCCAGCAGTTACAGTTTCACGCCCTCCTACAATGAGCAGTTCTTC NA TRBV6-5 once TRBJ2-1
CASSDLGGDTEAFF TGTGCCAGCAGTGATCTGGGAGGGGACACTGAAGCTTTCTTT NA TRBV2 many TRBJ1-1
CASTPWEGEPDEQFF TGTGCCAGCACTCCTTGGGAGGGGGAGCCAGATGAGCAGTTCTTC NA TRBV19 NA TRBJ2-1
CASSSLAGGVNEQFF TGTGCCAGCAGCTCTCTAGCGGGGGGCGTGAATGAGCAGTTCTTC TRBD2 TRBV7-3 few TRBJ2-1
CASSYRDSYYGYTF TGTGCCAGCAGTTACCGGGACAGTTACTATGGCTACACCTTC TRBD1 TRBV6-6 few TRBJ1-2
CASSFSGRDEQYF TGTGCCAGCAGTTTTAGCGGGAGAGACGAGCAGTACTTC TRBD2 TRBV12-3/TRBV12-4 few TRBJ2-7
CASSVGRHPETQYF TGTGCCAGCAGCGTAGGGCGGCACCCAGAGACCCAGTACTTC NA TRBV9 NA TRBJ2-5
CASSYRDRVEQPQHF TGTGCCAGCAGTTACAGGGACAGGGTGGAACAGCCCCAGCATTTT TRBD1 TRBV6-6 few TRBJ1-5
CASSESPPRGTEAFF TGTGCCAGCAGTGAATCCCCCCCCCGGGGCACTGAAGCTTTCTTT NA TRBV25-1 NA TRBJ1-1
CASSFRQGGNEQFF TGTGCCAGCAGTTTTAGGCAGGGGGGCAATGAGCAGTTCTTC NA TRBV6-2/TRBV6-3 NA TRBJ2-1
CASSPQPGQGIREQYF TGCGCCAGCAGCCCGCAACCTGGACAGGGGATAAGAGAGCAGTACTTC TRBD1 TRBV5-1 NA TRBJ2-7
CASSLGAKAEAFF TGCGCCAGCAGCTTGGGAGCAAAGGCTGAAGCTTTCTTT NA TRBV5-1 few TRBJ1-1
CASSEGSGGGYTF TGTGCCAGCAGTGAAGGGTCCGGGGGTGGCTACACCTTC NA TRBV25-1 NA TRBJ1-2
CASSERNNEQFF TGTGCCAGCAGTGAACGGAACAATGAGCAGTTCTTC NA TRBV25-1 NA TRBJ2-1
CASRPGLAGAGELFF TGTGCCAGCAGGCCCGGACTAGCGGGGGCCGGGGAGCTGTTTTTT TRBD2 TRBV7-2 NA TRBJ2-2
CASSYSLGNEQYF TGTGCCAGCAGCTATTCCCTCGGGAACGAGCAGTACTTC NA TRBV7-6 few TRBJ2-7
CASSFGGDRYSPLHF TGTGCCAGCAGTTTCGGGGGGGACAGGTATTCACCCCTCCACTTT TRBD1 TRBV27 NA TRBJ1-6
CASSPSPAGSDTQYF TGTGCCAGCTCACCAAGTCCAGCGGGGTCAGATACGCAGTATTTT TRBD2 TRBV18 few TRBJ2-3
CASSQNIRGKANYGYTF TGTGCCAGCAGCCAAAACATCCGGGGGAAAGCTAACTATGGCTACACCTTC NA TRBV3-1 many TRBJ1-2
CSARVPNGWGMWGYTF TGCAGTGCTAGAGTCCCCAACGGATGGGGAATGTGGGGCTACACCTTC NA TRBV20-1 few TRBJ1-2
CSASWRGNEKLFF TGCAGTGCTAGTTGGCGGGGCAATGAAAAACTGTTTTTT NA TRBV20-1 NA TRBJ1-4
CASSLGTANTEAFF TGTGCCAGCAGCCTCGGGACAGCTAACACTGAAGCTTTCTTT TRBD1 TRBV12-3/TRBV12-4 many TRBJ1-1
CASNPGASRGYTF TGTGCCAGCAACCCTGGGGCCAGTCGAGGCTACACCTTC NA TRBV28 NA TRBJ1-2
CASSLVGGQGSYNEQFF TGTGCCAGCAGCTTAGTGGGGGGGCAGGGCTCCTACAATGAGCAGTTCTTC NA TRBV7-2 NA TRBJ2-1
CASSWMGLLSSNQPQHF TGTGCCAGCAGTTGGATGGGTCTACTCTCCAGCAATCAGCCCCAGCATTTT NA TRBV27 few TRBJ1-5
CATSRGVGLLDGYTF TGTGCCACCAGCAGGGGGGTAGGGCTCCTCGATGGCTACACCTTC NA TRBV15 NA TRBJ1-2
CAWSVVGGSYEQYF TGTGCCTGGAGTGTGGTCGGAGGATCCTACGAGCAGTACTTC NA TRBV30 few TRBJ2-7
CASSTIAGGQGDTQYF TGTGCCAGCAGTACCATAGCGGGGGGGCAGGGAGATACGCAGTATTTT TRBD2 TRBV27 NA TRBJ2-3
CSAYLAGKSYEQYF TGCAGTGCCTATTTAGCGGGAAAGAGCTACGAGCAGTACTTC TRBD2 TRBV20-1 NA TRBJ2-7
CASSLRPRDEQYF TGTGCCAGCAGCCTCCGGCCAAGGGACGAGCAGTACTTC NA TRBV7-6 few TRBJ2-7
CSVEPSQETQYF TGCAGCGTTGAACCAAGCCAAGAGACCCAGTACTTC NA TRBV29-1 NA TRBJ2-5
CASSYSDREAYTF TGTGCCAGCAGTTACTCTGACAGGGAAGCCTACACCTTC TRBD1 TRBV6-5 few TRBJ1-2
CASSTQGNYGYTF TGTGCCAGCAGTACCCAGGGAAACTATGGCTACACCTTC NA TRBV12-3/TRBV12-4 many TRBJ1-2
CASSLPAYNEQFF TGTGCCAGCAGCTTACCAGCCTACAATGAGCAGTTCTTC NA TRBV5-6 few TRBJ2-1
CASSSDYKGQPQHF TGTGCCAGCAGTTCTGACTATAAGGGGCAGCCCCAGCATTTT NA TRBV6-5 NA TRBJ1-5
CASSLRWRDPPEAGANVLTF TGTGCCAGCAGCTTAAGGTGGAGGGATCCCCCTGAGGCTGGGGCCAACGTCCTGACTTTC NA TRBV7-8 few TRBJ2-6
CASSPGGPREAFF TGTGCCAGCAGCCCAGGGGGTCCTCGGGAGGCTTTCTTT TRBD1 TRBV7-4 NA TRBJ1-1
CASKVYNEQFF TGTGCCAGCAAAGTTTACAATGAGCAGTTCTTC NA TRBV28 NA TRBJ2-1
CASSKDSGTGWNTEAFF TGTGCCAGTAGCAAAGATTCCGGGACAGGGTGGAACACTGAAGCTTTCTTT TRBD1 TRBV19 NA TRBJ1-1
CASSSLQGVLYEQYF TGTGCCAGCAGCTCTCTGCAGGGGGTTCTCTACGAGCAGTACTTC TRBD1 TRBV5-5 NA TRBJ2-7
CASSVTRTGDNSPLHF TGTGCCAGCAGCGTTACTAGGACAGGGGATAATTCACCCCTCCACTTT TRBD1 TRBV7-3 NA TRBJ1-6
CASSGLISEQYF TGTGCCAGCAGTGGACTTATCAGCGAGCAGTACTTC NA TRBV6-1 NA TRBJ2-7